A selection of T cell receptor beta chains follows, all from one sample in a study of siplizumab effects on memory and regulatory T cells. Clones were sequenced by immunoSEQ multiplex PCR, and TCRdb holds only the in-frame ones, with some missing. This table has 87,000 or so clones, 85% to 90% appearing once. Sequenced: CD4+ T cells sorted from blood. These receptor sequences come from a human donor in good health. CDR3s leave out the opening cysteine and the closing phenylalanine or tryptophan. Each record gives: J gene, V gene, CDR3 length, CDR3 protein.

TRBJ1-5	TRBV15	12	ATSRQGAGQPQH
TRBJ1-2	TRBV5-4	13	ASSLAGQTMDGYT
TRBJ2-2	TRBV5-8	16	ASSLVQGTFGNTGELF
TRBJ2-3	TRBV2	12	ASSKLAATDTQY
TRBJ2-4	TRBV7-9	14	ASSLAQGIAKNIQY
TRBJ1-2	TRBV9	11	ASSSQASDGYT
TRBJ2-5	TRBV10-3	12	AISESKGSETQY
TRBJ1-2	TRBV6-5	11	ASSYDRNYGYT
TRBJ2-1	TRBV5-6	10	ASSLVRDEQF
TRBJ2-7	TRBV6-1	13	ATNFGPPLRYEQY
TRBJ1-1	TRBV18	13	ASSQTTGTGAEAF
TRBJ2-1	TRBV7-2	14	ASSLVSGSSYNEQF
TRBJ2-7	TRBV11-3	16	ASSLEGLGQGRSYEQY
TRBJ2-1	TRBV4-1	12	ASTTGTPYNEQF
TRBJ1-4	TRBV12-5	15	ASGLVLGGLGGEKLF
TRBJ1-6	TRBV5-1	14	ASSLHSSSYNSPLH
TRBJ1-6	TRBV5-8	13	ASSLERGRNSPLH
TRBJ2-1	TRBV4-2	17	ASSQDTFFPAGTYNEQF
TRBJ1-1	TRBV19	13	ASSPSSNRDTEAF
TRBJ2-1	TRBV6-1	12	ASSEAPSGNEQF
TRBJ2-1	TRBV7-3	13	ASSPVVAAYNEQF
TRBJ2-5	TRBV4-2	12	ASSQGQAKETQY
TRBJ2-7	TRBV28	10	ASSPLVREQY
TRBJ2-5	TRBV5-1	16	ASSVRAGGLAFQETQY
TRBJ2-1	TRBV7-2	15	ASSLAGRASSYNEQF